Sequencing of this TCR beta chain was carried out in a study of follicular helper T cells after annual influenza vaccination. Study outcomes and limitations: ICOS+CD38+ cTfh clonality change tracked circulating plasmablast frequency change. Just about 9.5-21% of cells analyzed had recovered productive TCRB sequences.

To note about this clone: Antigen: not known.

Indicated time point: 2015-2016 season, 7 days after influenza vaccination. Sequencing was performed with immunoSEQ multiplex PCR; in TCRdb, only in-frame clones are kept and a portion is missing. The repertoire holds about 10,000 clones, with approximately 87% as singletons. Trimming took 3 bases from V and 4 from J, leaving 12 bases between them. The CDR3 has 14 amino acids. In germline, CDR1 is SGHTA, CDR2 FQGNSA. The sequence was collected from an adult who received the influenza vaccine. Sequences were derived from CXCR5- memory CD4+ T cells sorted from blood, sampled 7 days after influenza vaccination. The chain couples TRBV7-2 to TRBJ1-1, with D unclear. The CDR3 sequence is CASSFTTGSTEAFF. CDR3 coding DNA: TGTGCCAGCAGCTTCACAACGGGGAGCACTGAAGCTTTCTTT.